These 16 T cell receptor beta chains were all obtained from the same sample, sequenced in a study of blood T cell repertoires in COVID-19. Sequencing was performed with immunoSEQ multiplex PCR; in TCRdb, only in-frame clones are kept and a portion is missing. The sample has 100,000 to 150,000 clones, more than 75% seen once. Specimen: peripheral blood. These receptors all stem from a human donor in a cohort sampled during active COVID-19.

This clone appeared a single time. The chain is built from TRBV2 and TRBJ2-1; D remains unclear. Per the germline V gene, CDR1 is SNHLY and CDR2 is FYNNEI. The CDR3 has 15 amino acids. V lost 7 bases and J lost 4, with 17 bases in between. CDR3 region: CASTEDPDLYNEQFF. The CDR3 nucleotides are TGTGCCAGCACCGAGGATCCCGATCTTTACAATGAGCAGTTCTTC.

This sequence joins TRBV2 and TRBJ1-1, with D unclear. The length of the CDR3 is 13 residues. V gave up 4 bases and J gave up 8 bases, with 14 bases separating them. The germline V gene has CDR1 SNHLY and CDR2 FYNNEI. The DNA for the CDR3 is TGTGCCAGCAGTGGCGACGGGTTTTTAGAAGCTTTCTTT. This codes for CASSGDGFLEAFF.

The V gene is TRBV19, the J gene TRBJ1-4; TRBD1 matches at 9 bases. V dropped 3 bases and J dropped 8; count of bases not matched to a gene: 7. There are 15 residues in the CDR3. Germline CDR1 reads LNHDA; CDR2 reads SQIVND (reference sequence). CDR3 DNA sequence: TGTGCCAGTAGTATCATGGGACAGGGAGGAGAAAAACTGTTTTTT. Its protein is CASSIMGQGGEKLFF.

The chain employs TRBV6-5 and TRBJ1-1; D not certain. Germline V CDR1 and CDR2: MNHEY, SVGAGI. Trimming pared 4 bases from V and 4 bases from J, leaving 13 bases between. The CDR3 is made up of 14 amino acids. CDR3 region: CASSFFSWSTEAFF. The DNA for the CDR3 is TGTGCCAGCAGTTTTTTCTCCTGGAGCACTGAAGCTTTCTTT.

V usage is TRBV5-4 and J usage is TRBJ2-4; perhaps TRBD2 as D (5 bases). CDR1 and CDR2 (germline): SGHNT, YYREEE (reference sequence). This CDR3 comprises 15 residues. V shed 3 bases and J shed 0 bases, with 10 bases lying between them. The DNA for the CDR3 is TGTGCCAGCAGCTCTAGCAGTTTAGCCAAAAACATTCAGTACTTC. It encodes CASSSSSLAKNIQYF.

The chain links TRBV12-1 to TRBJ1-4; TRBD1 is the table's D call and was not checked against the DNA. TRBV12-1 is flagged as a pseudogene. There are 18 residues in the CDR3. This CDR3 is CASSSTLPGQVTNEKLFF. The DNA of the CDR3 is TGTGCCAGCAGCTCCACGCTTCCGGGACAGGTTACTAATGAAAAACTGTTTTTT.

The chain employs TRBV2 and TRBJ1-6; D is possibly TRBD1 (6 bases). The CDR3 totals 13 residues. Germline V gene lookup returns CDR1 SNHLY and CDR2 FYNNEI. The V and J ends lost 8 bases and 7 bases respectively, with 12 bases between them. For the CDR3, the DNA is TGTGCCAGCGGGGGCAGGGGAAATTCACCCCTCCACTTT. Its protein product is CASGGRGNSPLHF.

The chain joins TRBV2 to TRBJ1-1; D uncertain. Germline assignment: CDR1 SNHLY and CDR2 FYNNEI. The CDR3 spans 14 residues. The V and J ends lost 4 bases and 3 bases respectively, with 12 bases between them. CDR3 sequence reads: CASSAAPFDTEAFF. CDR3 bases: TGTGCCAGCAGTGCAGCCCCCTTCGACACTGAAGCTTTCTTT. Supplemented by reference TRBV2 and TRBJ1-1, the full variable domain reads EPEVTQTPSHQVTQMGQEVILRCVPISNHLYFYWYRQILGQKVEFLVSFYNNEISEKSEIFDDQFSVERPDGSNFTLKIRSTKLEDSAMYFCASSAAPFDTEAFFGQGTRLTVV.

This clone was observed a single time. The chain recombines TRBV6-1 with TRBJ2-3; D is perhaps TRBD2 (7 bases). This CDR3 comprises 13 residues. Germline V gene lookup returns CDR1 MNHNS and CDR2 SASEGT. The V gene lost 2 bases and the J gene lost 9 bases, with 12 bases spanning the gap. The CDR3 DNA sequence: TGTGCCAGCAGTGAAAGAAGGGGGGGCACGCAGTATTTT. Translated, it gives CASSERRGGTQYF.

The chain links TRBV7-6 to TRBJ1-4, with D possibly being TRBD1 (5 bases). Trimming removed 2 bases from V and 8 bases from J, with 12 bases in between. Germline V gene sequence: CDR1 SGHVS, CDR2 FNYEAQ. This CDR3 has 14 amino acids. CDR3 amino acids: CASSLKGPGEKLFF. In nucleotides, the CDR3 is TGTGCCAGCAGCTTAAAGGGGCCAGGGGAAAAACTGTTTTTT.

This clone was detected only once. V gene TRBV5-1 combines with J gene TRBJ1-2; 10 bases are a match to TRBD1. J lost 3 bases, V lost 4 bases, and 6 bases had no gene match. Germline CDR1 reads SGHRS; CDR2 reads YFSETQ. The CDR3 spans 15 residues. The CDR3 spells CASSQSTGGHYGYTF. The CDR3 DNA follows: TGCGCCAGCAGCCAATCGACAGGGGGCCACTATGGCTACACCTTC.

The V and J genes are TRBV2 and TRBJ2-5; perhaps TRBD2 as D (6 bases). Per the germline V gene, CDR1 is SNHLY and CDR2 is FYNNEI. This CDR3 has 15 amino acids. Deletions cut 6 bases from V and 5 bases from J, with 19 bases between. The CDR3 DNA reads as TGTGCCAGCAGATTCCATCTAGCGCCCAGGGAGACCCAGTACTTC. Translation: CASRFHLAPRETQYF.

V gene TRBV5-5 combines with J gene TRBJ2-1; 10 bases are a match to TRBD2. The germline gives CDR1 SGHKS, CDR2 YYEKEE (reference sequence). With 2 bases clipped from V and 3 bases from J, the junction kept 8 bases outside the gene matches. The CDR3 sequence is 17 residues long. CDR3: CASSFYLAGANYNEQFF. As DNA, the CDR3 is TGTGCCAGCAGCTTTTACCTAGCGGGGGCCAACTACAATGAGCAGTTCTTC.

The chain employs TRBV6-6 and TRBJ2-3; D unclear. V lost 5 bases to trimming and J lost 4 bases, with 7 bases between them. CDR3 length equals 12 residues. Germline lookup yields CDR1 MNHNY and CDR2 SVGAGI (reference sequence). The CDR3 reads CASSPRADTQYF. The CDR3 DNA is TGTGCCAGCAGTCCCCGGGCAGATACGCAGTATTTT.

The chain uses TRBV27 and TRBJ2-7, with 7 bases identical to TRBD1. CDR3 length equals 14 residues. Germline lookup yields CDR1 MNHEY and CDR2 SMNVEV (reference sequence). Trimming removed 5 bases from V and 6 bases from J; junction bases left unmatched: 10. CDR3: CASSQTGIPLEQYF. DNA for the CDR3: TGTGCCAGCAGTCAGACAGGGATTCCCCTCGAGCAGTACTTC.

The J gene is TRBJ1-2, the V gene TRBV11-2, with D unresolved. This CDR3 region has 15 residues. V was trimmed by 5 bases and J by 8 bases, leaving 21 bases between them. The germline CDR1 and CDR2 sequences are SGHAT and FQNNGV. CDR3 DNA: TGTGCCAGCAGCACTAAAACTACAAGAATGAGGGGCTACACCTTC. It is translated as CASSTKTTRMRGYTF. Supplemented by reference TRBV11-2 and TRBJ1-2, the full variable domain reads EAGVAQSPRYKIIEKRQSVAFWCNPISGHATLYWYQQILGQGPKLLIQFQNNGVVDDSQLPKDRFSAERLKGVDSTLKIQPAKLEDSAVYLCASSTKTTRMRGYTFGSGTRLTVV.